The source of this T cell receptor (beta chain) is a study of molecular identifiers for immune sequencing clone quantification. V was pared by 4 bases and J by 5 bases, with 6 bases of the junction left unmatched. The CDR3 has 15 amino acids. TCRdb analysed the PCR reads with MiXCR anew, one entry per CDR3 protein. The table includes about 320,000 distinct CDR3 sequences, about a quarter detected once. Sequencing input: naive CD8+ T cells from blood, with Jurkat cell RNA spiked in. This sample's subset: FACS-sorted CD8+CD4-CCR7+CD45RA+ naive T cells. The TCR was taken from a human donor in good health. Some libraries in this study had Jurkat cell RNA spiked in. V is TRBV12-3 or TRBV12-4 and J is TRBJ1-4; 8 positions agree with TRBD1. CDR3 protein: CASSSRTGRNEKLFF. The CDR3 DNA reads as TGTGCCAGCAGTTCTCGGACAGGGCGGAATGAAAAACTGTTTTTT.